This T cell receptor (beta chain) was sequenced in a study of cytomegalovirus exposure and HLA in healthy donors. Study results and limitations: Researchers reported that three CMV-associated chains were confirmed in vitro as CMV antigen-specific. For most TCR beta V segments, an earlier analysis put the productive rate at about 90% or about 30% of the time. It was only CMV serostatus that was available as immune exposure information. A further, later analysis showed that HLA-associated TCR beta chains (compared with equally common others) were more clonally expanded.

In the case of this clone: As yet, its antigen is unknown.

PCR used 60 Vbeta primers and 13 Jbeta primers. This table comes from immunoSEQ multiplex PCR, and its TCRdb copy is limited to in-frame clones, with some not included. The sample comprises 150,000 to 200,000 clones, roughly 74% of which are singletons, and less than 5% rests with the top ten. CDR3 size: 17 residues. The germline V and J ends were trimmed by 0 bases and 5 bases, with 19 bases remaining between them. Germline assignment: CDR1 LGHNA and CDR2 YNFKEQ. Source material: PBMCs. The clonotype comes from a male donor in good health and CMV-seronegative. V gene TRBV4-2 combines with J gene TRBJ2-5; the D gene is possibly TRBD2 (5 bases). The CDR3 reads CASSQDGLAAGLETQYF. The DNA of the CDR3 is TGTGCCAGCAGCCAAGATGGTTTGGCCGCGGGTTTGGAGACCCAGTACTTC.